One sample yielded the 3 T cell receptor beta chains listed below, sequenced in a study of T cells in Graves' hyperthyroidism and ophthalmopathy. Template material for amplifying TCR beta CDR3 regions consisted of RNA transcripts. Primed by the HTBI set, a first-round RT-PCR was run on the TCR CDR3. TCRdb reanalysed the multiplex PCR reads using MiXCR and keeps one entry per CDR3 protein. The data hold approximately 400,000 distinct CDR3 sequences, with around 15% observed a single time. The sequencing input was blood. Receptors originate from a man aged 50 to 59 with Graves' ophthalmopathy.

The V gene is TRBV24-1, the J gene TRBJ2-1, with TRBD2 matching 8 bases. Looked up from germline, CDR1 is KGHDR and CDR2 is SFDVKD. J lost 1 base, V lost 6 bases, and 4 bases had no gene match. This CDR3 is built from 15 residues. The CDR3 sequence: CATSKPSGSYNEQFF. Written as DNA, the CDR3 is TGTGCCACCAGTAAGCCTAGCGGGTCCTACAATGAGCAGTTCTTC.

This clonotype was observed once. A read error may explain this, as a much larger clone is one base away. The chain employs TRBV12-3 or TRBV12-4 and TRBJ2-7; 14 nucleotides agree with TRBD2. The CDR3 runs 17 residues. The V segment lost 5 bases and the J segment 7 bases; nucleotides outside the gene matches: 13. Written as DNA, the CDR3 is TGTGCCAGCAGTGGCGGGACTAGCGGGAGAATGAGGAATGAGCAGTACTTC. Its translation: CASSGGTSGRMRNEQYF.

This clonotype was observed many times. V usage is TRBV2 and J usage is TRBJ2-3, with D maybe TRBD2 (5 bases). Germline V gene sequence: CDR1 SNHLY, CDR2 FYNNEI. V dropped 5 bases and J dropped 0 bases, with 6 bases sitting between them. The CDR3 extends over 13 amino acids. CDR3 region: CASSSGSTDTQYF. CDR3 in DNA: TGTGCCAGCAGTAGCGGTAGCACAGATACGCAGTATTTT.